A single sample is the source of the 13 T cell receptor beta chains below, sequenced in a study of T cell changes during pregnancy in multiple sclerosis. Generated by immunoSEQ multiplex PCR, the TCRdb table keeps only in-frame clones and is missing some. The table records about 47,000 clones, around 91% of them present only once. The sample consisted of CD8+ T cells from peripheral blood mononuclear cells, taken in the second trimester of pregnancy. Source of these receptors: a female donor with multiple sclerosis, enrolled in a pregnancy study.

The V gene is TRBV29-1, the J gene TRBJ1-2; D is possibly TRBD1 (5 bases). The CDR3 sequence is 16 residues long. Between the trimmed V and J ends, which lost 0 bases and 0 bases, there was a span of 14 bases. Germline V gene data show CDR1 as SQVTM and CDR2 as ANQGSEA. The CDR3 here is CSVEDGAVSPNYGYTF. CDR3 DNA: TGCAGCGTTGAAGATGGGGCGGTTTCACCTAACTATGGCTACACCTTC.

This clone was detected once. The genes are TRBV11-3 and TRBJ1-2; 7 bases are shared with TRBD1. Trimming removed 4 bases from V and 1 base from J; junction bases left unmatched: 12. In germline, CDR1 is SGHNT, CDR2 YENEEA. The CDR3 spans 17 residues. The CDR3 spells CASSSYDLGQNNYGYTF. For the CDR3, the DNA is TGTGCCAGCAGCTCGTACGACTTGGGACAGAATAACTATGGCTACACCTTC.

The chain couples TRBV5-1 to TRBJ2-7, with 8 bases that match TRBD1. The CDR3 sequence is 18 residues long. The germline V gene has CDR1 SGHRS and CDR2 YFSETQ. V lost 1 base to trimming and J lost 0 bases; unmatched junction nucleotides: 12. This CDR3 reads CASSLSGTGIRDSYEQYF. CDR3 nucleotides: TGCGCCAGCAGCTTGTCCGGGACAGGCATCCGTGACTCCTACGAGCAGTACTTC.

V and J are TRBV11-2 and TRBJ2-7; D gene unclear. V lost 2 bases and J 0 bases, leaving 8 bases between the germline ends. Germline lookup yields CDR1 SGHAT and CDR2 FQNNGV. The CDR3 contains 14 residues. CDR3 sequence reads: CASSLSGSSYEQYF. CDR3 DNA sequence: TGTGCCAGCAGCTTATCAGGAAGCTCCTACGAGCAGTACTTC.

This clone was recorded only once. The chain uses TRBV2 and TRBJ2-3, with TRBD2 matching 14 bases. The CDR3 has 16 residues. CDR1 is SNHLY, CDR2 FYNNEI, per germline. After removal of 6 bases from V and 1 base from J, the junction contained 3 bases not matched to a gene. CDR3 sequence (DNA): TGTGCCAGCAGCCTGACTAGCGGGGGGGGCACAGATACGCAGTATTTT. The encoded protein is CASSLTSGGGTDTQYF.

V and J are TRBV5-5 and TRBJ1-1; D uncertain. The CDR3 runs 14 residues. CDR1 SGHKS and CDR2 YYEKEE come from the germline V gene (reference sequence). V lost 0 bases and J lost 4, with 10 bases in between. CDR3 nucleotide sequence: TGTGCCAGCAGCTTGGGTTCGGGTTTCACTGAAGCTTTCTTT. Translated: CASSLGSGFTEAFF.

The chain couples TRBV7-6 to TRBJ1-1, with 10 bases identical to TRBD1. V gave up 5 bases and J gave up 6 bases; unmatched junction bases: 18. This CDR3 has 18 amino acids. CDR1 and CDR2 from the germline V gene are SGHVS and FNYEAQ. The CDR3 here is CASSPIVPGQGPRAEAFF. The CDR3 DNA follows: TGTGCCAGCAGCCCAATTGTCCCGGGACAGGGGCCGAGAGCTGAAGCTTTCTTT.

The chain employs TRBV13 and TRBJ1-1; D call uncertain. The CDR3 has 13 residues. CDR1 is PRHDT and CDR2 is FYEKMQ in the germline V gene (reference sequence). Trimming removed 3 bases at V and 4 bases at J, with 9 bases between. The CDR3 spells CASSLLGPTEAFF. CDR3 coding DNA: TGTGCCAGCAGCTTGCTTGGGCCCACTGAAGCTTTCTTT.

CDR3 residues: CASSTGLQVYNEQFF. CDR3 coding DNA: TGTGCCAGCAGTACAGGACTACAGGTGTACAATGAGCAGTTCTTC. The chain has TRBV2 and TRBJ2-1; D may be TRBD2 (6 bases). Trimming shortened V by 5 bases and J by 4 bases, and 15 bases separated the two germline ends. CDR1 is SNHLY, CDR2 FYNNEI, per germline. The CDR3 has 15 residues.

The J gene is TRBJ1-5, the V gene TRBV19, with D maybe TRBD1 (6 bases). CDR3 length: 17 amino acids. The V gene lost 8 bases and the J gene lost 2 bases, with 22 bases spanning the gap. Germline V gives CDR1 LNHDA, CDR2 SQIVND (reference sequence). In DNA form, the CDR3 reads TGTGCCAGTTCCTACAGGGTCAAGAGAGGTGGCAATCAGCCCCAGCATTTT. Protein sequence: CASSYRVKRGGNQPQHF. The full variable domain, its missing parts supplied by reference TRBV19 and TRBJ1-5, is DGGITQSPKYLFRKEGQNVTLSCEQNLNHDAMYWYRQDPGQGLRLIYYSQIVNDFQKGDIAEGYSVSREKKESFPLTVTSAQKNPTAFYLCASSYRVKRGGNQPQHFGDGTRLSIL.

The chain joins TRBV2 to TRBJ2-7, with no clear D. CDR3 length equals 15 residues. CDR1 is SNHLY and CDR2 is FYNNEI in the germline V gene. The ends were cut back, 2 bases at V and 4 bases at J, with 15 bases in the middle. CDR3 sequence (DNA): TGTGCCAGCAGTGAAATTGAGGCGCGAGAGTACGAGCAGTACTTC. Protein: CASSEIEAREYEQYF. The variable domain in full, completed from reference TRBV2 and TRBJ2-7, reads EPEVTQTPSHQVTQMGQEVILRCVPISNHLYFYWYRQILGQKVEFLVSFYNNEISEKSEIFDDQFSVERPDGSNFTLKIRSTKLEDSAMYFCASSEIEAREYEQYFGPGTRLTVT.

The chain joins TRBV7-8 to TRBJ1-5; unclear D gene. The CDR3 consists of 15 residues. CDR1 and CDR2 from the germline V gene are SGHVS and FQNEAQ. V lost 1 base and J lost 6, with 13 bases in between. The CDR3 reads CASSLDWGVLQPQHF. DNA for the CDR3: TGTGCCAGCAGCTTAGACTGGGGAGTGCTTCAGCCCCAGCATTTT.

The CDR3 DNA sequence: TGTGCCAGCAGCGCCGGCGGGGGTCCGATACAAGAGACCCAGTACTTC. This codes for CASSAGGGPIQETQYF. The chain links TRBV9 to TRBJ2-5, with 7 bases aligning to TRBD2. With V trimmed by 3 bases and J by 2 bases, 10 bases remained unmatched. The V gene's germline CDR1 is SGDLS and CDR2 YYNGEE. The CDR3 runs to 16 residues.